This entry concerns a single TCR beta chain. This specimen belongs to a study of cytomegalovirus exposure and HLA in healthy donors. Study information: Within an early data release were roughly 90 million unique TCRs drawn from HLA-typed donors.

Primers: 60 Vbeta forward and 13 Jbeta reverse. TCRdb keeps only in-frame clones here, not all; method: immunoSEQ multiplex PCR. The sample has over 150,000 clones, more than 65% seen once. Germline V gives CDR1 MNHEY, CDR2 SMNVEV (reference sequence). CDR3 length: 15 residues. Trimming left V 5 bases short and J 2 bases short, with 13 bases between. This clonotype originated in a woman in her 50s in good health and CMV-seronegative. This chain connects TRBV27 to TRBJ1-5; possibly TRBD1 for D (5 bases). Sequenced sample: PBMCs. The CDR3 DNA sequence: TGTGCCAGCAGTCAGGTAGGGGCGGGCAATCAGCCCCAGCATTTT. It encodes CASSQVGAGNQPQHF.